This T cell receptor (beta chain) was found in a study of siplizumab effects on memory and regulatory T cells. Study conclusions and caveats: Mappable alloreactive CD4+ clones averaged roughly 69% Treg-derived with siplizumab versus 26.9% in controls.

Method: immunoSEQ multiplex PCR; TCRdb's copy keeps in-frame clones and lacks some. The table records some 70,000 clones, approximately 89% of them present only once. This CDR3 region has 14 residues. V lost 5 bases and J lost 6, with 13 bases in between. Germline CDR1 SEHNR, CDR2 FQNEAQ (reference sequence). This clone appeared once. The antigen is unknown. The TCR originated in a human donor in good health. The chain carries TRBV7-9 and TRBJ1-4, with D maybe TRBD1 (6 bases). Input material: Tregs sorted from blood. CDR3 nucleotides: TGTGCCAGCAGCCGCGGACAGAACCATGAAAAACTGTTTTTT. Translation gives CASSRGQNHEKLFF.